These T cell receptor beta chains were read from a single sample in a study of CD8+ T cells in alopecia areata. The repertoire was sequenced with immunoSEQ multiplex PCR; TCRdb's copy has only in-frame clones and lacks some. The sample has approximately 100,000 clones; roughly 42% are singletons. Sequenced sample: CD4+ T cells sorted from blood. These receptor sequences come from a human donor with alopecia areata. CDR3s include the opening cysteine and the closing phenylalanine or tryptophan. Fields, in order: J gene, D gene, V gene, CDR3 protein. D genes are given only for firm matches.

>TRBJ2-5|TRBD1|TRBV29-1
CSVKQGGETQYF
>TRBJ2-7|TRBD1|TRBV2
CASVLTGGLYF
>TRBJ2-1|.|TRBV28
CASSLSGLARGIDEQFF
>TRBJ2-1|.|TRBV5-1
CASSLAGVNEQFF
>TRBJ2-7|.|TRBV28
CASSSRTIYEQYF
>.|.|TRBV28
CATKDPGLAYEQYF
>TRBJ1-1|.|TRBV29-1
CSVESEMNTEAFF
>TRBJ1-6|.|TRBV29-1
CSVEVSANSPLHF
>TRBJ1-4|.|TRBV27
CASSLTPAMGEKLFF
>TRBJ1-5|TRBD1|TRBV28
CASSPRTGSQPQHF
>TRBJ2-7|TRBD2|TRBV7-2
CASSPPAASGGAINF
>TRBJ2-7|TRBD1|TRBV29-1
CSVGTGVFYEQYF
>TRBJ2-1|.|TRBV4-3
CASSQAGSSYNEQFF
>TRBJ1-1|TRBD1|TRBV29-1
CSAQTGEGTEAFF
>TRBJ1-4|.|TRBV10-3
CAISNGPGEKLFF
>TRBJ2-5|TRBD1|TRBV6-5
CASRPGTGTQETQYF
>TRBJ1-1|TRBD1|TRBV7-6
CASSARQGRAEAFF
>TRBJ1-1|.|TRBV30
CAWSVSTEAFF
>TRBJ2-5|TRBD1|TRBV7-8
CASSTQGEETQYF
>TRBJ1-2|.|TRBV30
CAWTFRSEGPNYGYTF
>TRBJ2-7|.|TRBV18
CASSPGTGPGRIFEQYF
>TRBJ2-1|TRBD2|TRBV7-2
CASSLVAGVVNEQFF